This T cell receptor beta chain was documented in a study of cytomegalovirus exposure and HLA in healthy donors. Study-level information: Around 80 million unique TCRs from HLA-typed donors were held in an early data release.

PCR involved 60 Vbeta and 13 Jbeta primers. Data came from immunoSEQ multiplex PCR; TCRdb stores just in-frame clones and leaves some out. The repertoire holds fewer than 75,000 clones, with roughly 71% as singletons. The V gene lost 5 bases and the J gene lost 2 bases, with 14 bases spanning the gap. CDR3 length equals 14 residues. CDR1 SGHRS and CDR2 YFSETQ come from the germline V gene. The chain recombines TRBV5-1 with TRBJ2-7; tentative D call: TRBD2 (5 bases). The source is a man between 65 and 85 years old in good health and CMV-seronegative. The sample consisted of PBMCs. CDR3 loop: CASSEGGGTYEQYF. The CDR3 DNA sequence: TGCGCCAGCAGTGAGGGTGGTGGGACCTACGAGCAGTACTTC.